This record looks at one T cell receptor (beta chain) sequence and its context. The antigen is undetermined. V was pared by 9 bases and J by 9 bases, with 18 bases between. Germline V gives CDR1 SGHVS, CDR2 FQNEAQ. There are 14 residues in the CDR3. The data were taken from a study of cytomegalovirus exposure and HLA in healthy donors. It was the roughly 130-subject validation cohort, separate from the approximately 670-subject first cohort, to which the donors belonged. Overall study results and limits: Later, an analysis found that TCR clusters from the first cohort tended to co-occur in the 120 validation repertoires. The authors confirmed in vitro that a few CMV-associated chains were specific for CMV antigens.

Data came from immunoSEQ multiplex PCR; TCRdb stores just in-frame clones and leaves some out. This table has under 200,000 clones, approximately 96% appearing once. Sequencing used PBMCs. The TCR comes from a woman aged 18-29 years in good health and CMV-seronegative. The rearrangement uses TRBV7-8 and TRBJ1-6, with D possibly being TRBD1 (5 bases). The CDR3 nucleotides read TGTGCCAGTCTACAAGGGGACTCTACTTCACCCCTCCACTTT. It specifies CASLQGDSTSPLHF.